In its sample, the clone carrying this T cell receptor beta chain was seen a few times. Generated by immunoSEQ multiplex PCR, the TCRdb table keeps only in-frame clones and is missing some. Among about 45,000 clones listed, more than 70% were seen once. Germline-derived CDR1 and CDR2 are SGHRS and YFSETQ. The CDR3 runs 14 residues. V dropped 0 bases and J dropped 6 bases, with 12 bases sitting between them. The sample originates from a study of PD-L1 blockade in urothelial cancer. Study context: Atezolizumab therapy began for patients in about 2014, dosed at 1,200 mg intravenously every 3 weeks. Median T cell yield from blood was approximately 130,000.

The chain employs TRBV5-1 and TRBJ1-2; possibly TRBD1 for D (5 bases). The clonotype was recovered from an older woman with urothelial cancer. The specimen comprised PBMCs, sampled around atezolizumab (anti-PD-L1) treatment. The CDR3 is CASSLAVGEDGYTF. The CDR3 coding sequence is TGCGCCAGCAGCTTGGCTGTAGGGGAAGATGGCTACACCTTC.